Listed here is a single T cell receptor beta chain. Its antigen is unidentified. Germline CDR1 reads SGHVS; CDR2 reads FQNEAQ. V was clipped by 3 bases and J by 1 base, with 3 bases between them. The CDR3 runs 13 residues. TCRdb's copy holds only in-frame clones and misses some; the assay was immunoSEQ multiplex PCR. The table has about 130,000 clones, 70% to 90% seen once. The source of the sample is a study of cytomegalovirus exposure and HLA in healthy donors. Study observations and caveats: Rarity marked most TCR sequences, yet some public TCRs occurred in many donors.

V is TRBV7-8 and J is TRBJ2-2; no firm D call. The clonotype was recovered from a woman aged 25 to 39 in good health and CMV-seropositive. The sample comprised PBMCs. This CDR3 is CASSFMNTGELFF. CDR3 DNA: TGTGCCAGCAGCTTCATGAACACCGGGGAGCTGTTTTTT.